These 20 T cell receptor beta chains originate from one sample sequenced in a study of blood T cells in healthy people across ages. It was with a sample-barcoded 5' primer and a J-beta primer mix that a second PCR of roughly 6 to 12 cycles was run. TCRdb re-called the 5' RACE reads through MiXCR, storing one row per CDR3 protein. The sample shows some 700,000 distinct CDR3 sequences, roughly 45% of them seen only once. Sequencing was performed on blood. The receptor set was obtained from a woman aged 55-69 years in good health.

CDR3 amino acids: CASSPEVEGALNTEAFF. Here the CDR3 DNA reads TGTGCCAGCTCACCAGAGGTGGAAGGGGCCCTGAACACTGAAGCTTTCTTT. V usage is TRBV18 and J usage is TRBJ1-1; D might be TRBD1 (5 bases). Germline V lookup: CDR1 KGHSH, CDR2 LQKENI. CDR3 length: 17 amino acids. V was trimmed by 2 bases and J by 0 bases, leaving 16 bases between them.

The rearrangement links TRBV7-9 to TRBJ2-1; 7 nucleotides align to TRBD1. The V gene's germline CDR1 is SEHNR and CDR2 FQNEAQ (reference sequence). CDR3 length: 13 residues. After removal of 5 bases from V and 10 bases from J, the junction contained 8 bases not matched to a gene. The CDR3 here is CASSRGQTYEQFF. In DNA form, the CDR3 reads TGTGCCAGCAGCAGGGGACAGACCTACGAGCAGTTCTTC.

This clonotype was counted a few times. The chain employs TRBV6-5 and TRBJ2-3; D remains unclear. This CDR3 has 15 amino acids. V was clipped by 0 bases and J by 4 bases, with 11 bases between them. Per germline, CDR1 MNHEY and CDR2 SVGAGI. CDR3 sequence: CASSYSNPAADTQYF. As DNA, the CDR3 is TGTGCCAGCAGTTACTCGAACCCGGCGGCAGATACGCAGTATTTT.

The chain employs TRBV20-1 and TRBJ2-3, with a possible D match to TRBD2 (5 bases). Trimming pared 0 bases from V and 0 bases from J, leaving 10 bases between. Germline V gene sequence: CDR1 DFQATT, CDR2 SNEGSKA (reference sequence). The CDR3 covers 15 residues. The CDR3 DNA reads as TGCAGTGCTAGAGATGACGGCGGGAGCACAGATACGCAGTATTTT. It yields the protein CSARDDGGSTDTQYF.

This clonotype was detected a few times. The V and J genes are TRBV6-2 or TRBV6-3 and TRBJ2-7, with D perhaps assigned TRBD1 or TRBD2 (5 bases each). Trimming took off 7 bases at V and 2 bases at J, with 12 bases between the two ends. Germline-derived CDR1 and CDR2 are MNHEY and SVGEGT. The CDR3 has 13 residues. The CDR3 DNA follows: TGTGCCAGCATGGGGCCGGGACCCTACGAGCAGTACTTC. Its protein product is CASMGPGPYEQYF.

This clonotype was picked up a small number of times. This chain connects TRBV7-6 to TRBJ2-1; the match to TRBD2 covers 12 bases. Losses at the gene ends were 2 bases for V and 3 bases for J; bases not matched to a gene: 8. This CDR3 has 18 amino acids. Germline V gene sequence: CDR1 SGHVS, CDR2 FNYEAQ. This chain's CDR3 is CASSLLTATSGGYNEQFF. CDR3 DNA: TGTGCCAGCAGCTTATTGACCGCGACTAGCGGGGGCTACAATGAGCAGTTCTTC.

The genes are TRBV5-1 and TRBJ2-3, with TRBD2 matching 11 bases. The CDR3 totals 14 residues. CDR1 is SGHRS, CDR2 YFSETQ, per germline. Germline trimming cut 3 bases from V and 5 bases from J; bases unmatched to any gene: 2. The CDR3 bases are TGCGCCAGCAGCTCGACTAGCGGGATAGATACGCAGTATTTT. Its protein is CASSSTSGIDTQYF.

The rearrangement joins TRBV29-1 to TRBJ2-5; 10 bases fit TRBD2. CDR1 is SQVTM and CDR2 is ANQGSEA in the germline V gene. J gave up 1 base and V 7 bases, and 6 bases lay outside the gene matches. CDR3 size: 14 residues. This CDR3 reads CSAVPSGGQETQYF. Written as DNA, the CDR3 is TGCAGCGCGGTCCCTAGCGGGGGCCAAGAGACCCAGTACTTC.

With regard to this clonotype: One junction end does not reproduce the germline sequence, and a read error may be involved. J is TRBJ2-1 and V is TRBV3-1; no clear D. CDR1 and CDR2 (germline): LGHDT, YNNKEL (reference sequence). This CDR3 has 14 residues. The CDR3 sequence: CASSQGSRYNGQFF. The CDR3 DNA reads TGTGCCAGCAGCCAAGGGTCGCGCTACAATGGGCAGTTCTTC.

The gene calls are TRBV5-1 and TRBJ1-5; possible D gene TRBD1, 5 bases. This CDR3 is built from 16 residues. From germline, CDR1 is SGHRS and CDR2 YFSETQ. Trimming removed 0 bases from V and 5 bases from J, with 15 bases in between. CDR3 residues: CASSLGSGGTYQPQHF. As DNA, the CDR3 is TGCGCCAGCAGCTTGGGCAGTGGAGGGACCTATCAGCCCCAGCATTTT.

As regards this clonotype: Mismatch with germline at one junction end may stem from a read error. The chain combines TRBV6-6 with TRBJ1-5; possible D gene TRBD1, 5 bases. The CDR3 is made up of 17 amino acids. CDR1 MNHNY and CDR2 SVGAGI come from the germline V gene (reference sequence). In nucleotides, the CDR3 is TGTGCCAGCAGTTATGAGGGACGAAGTAATAGCAATCGGCCCCGGCATTTT. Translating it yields CASSYEGRSNSNRPRHF.

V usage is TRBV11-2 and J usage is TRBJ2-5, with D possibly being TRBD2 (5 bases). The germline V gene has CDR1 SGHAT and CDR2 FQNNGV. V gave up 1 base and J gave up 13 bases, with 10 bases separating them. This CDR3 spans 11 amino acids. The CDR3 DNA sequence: TGTGCCAGCAGCTTAGGCAGAGAGGGGTACTTC. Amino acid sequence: CASSLGREGYF. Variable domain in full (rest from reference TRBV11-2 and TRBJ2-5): EAGVAQSPRYKIIEKRQSVAFWCNPISGHATLYWYQQILGQGPKLLIQFQNNGVVDDSQLPKDRFSAERLKGVDSTLKIQPAKLEDSAVYLCASSLGREGYFGPGTRLLVL.

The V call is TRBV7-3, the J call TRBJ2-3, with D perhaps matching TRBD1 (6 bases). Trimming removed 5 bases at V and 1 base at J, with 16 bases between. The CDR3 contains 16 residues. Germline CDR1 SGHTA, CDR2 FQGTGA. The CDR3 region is CASSPRTAIGTDTQYF. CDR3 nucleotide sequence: TGTGCCAGCAGCCCCAGGACAGCCATAGGCACAGATACGCAGTATTTT.

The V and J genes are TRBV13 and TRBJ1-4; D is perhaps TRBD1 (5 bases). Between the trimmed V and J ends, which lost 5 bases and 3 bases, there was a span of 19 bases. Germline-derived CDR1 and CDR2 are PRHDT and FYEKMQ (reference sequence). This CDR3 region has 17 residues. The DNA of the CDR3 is TGTGCCAGCAGCCGGTGGGCGGGGGGACCGGCTAATGAAAAACTGTTTTTT. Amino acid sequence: CASSRWAGGPANEKLFF.

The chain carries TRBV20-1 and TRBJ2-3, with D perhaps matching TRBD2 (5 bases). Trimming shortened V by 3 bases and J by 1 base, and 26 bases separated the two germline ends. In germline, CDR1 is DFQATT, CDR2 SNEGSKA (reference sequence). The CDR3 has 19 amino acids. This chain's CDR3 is CSASREVVATGLGTDTQYF. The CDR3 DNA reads TGCAGTGCTAGTCGAGAAGTTGTAGCGACGGGTTTGGGCACAGATACGCAGTATTTT.

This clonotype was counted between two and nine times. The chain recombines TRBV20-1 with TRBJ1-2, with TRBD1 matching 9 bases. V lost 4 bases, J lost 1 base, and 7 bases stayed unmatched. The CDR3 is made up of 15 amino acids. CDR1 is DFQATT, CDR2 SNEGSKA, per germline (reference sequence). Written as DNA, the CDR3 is TGCAGTGCTACTTCGACAGGGGGGTATAACTATGGCTACACCTTC. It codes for CSATSTGGYNYGYTF.

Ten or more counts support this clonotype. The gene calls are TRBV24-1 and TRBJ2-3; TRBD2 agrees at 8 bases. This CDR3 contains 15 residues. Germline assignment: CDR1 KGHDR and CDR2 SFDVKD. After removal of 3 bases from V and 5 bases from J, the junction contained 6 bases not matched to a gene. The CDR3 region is CATSDPAGGVDTQYF. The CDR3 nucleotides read TGTGCCACCAGTGATCCCGCCGGGGGGGTAGATACGCAGTATTTT.

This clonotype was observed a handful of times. CDR3 sequence: CASSALGRGTPWAQYF. Written as DNA, the CDR3 is TGTGCCAGCAGTGCCTTGGGACGCGGGACTCCGTGGGCCCAGTACTTC. The genes are TRBV12-3 or TRBV12-4 and TRBJ2-5; weak D call: TRBD2 (6 bases). The V gene lost 5 bases and the J gene lost 9 bases, with 25 bases spanning the gap. This CDR3 is 16 amino acids long.

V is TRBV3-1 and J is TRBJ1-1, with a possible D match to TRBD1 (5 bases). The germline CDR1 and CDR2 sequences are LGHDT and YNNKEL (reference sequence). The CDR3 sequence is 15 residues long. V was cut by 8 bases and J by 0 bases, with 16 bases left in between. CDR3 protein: CASGLRRQLNTEAFF. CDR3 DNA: TGTGCCAGCGGCCTACGCAGACAGTTGAACACTGAAGCTTTCTTT.

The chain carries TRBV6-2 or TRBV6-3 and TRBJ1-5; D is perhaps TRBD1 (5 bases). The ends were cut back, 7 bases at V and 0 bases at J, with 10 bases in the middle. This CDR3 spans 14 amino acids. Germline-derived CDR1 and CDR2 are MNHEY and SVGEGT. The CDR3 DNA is TGTGCCAGCACCCCAGACAGTAGCAATCAGCCCCAGCATTTT. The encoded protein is CASTPDSSNQPQHF.